These 8 T cell receptor beta chains were sequenced from one sample in a study of T cell clonality in common variable immunodeficiency. The method was immunoSEQ multiplex PCR; TCRdb's version includes in-frame clones alone and lacks a portion of them. This sample comprises about 81,000 clones, none seen once only. Sequencing input: peripheral blood mononuclear cells. Every receptor here comes from a person between 18 and 70 years old in good health.

This clone was recorded at least ten times. The read terminates 3 residues ahead of where the CDR3 ends, so the germline J gene completes it. The V and J genes are TRBV3-1 (or the pseudogene TRBV3-2) and TRBJ2-5, with TRBD2 matching 10 bases. J was trimmed by 1 base and V by 4 bases; bases with no gene match: 9. Germline assignment: CDR1 LGHDT and CDR2 YNNKEL (reference sequence). This CDR3 has 17 amino acids. The sequenced CDR3 bases are TGTGCCAGCAGCCGCCTGCTAGCGGGAGAGGGCCAAGAGACC. Protein: CASSRLLAGEGQET. The complete CDR3 reads CASSRLLAGEGQETQYF.

This clone was found many times. Read coverage stops 3 residues before the CDR3 terminus; the germline J gene supplies the remainder. The V gene is TRBV7-2, the J gene TRBJ1-5; D is perhaps TRBD1 (6 bases). Trimming cost V 5 bases and J 3 bases, with 14 bases left between them. CDR3 length equals 15 residues. Germline V CDR1 and CDR2: SGHTA, FQGNSA. CDR3 bases read: TGTGCCAGCAGCCTAACTCAGGGGAACAATCAGCCC. It yields the protein CASSLTQGNNQP. The full CDR3 protein reads CASSLTQGNNQPQHF.

This clone was recorded at least ten times. The DNA ends 3 residues before the CDR3 does, and the rest of the CDR3 is filled in from the germline J gene. The V call is TRBV6-2 or TRBV6-3, the J call TRBJ1-2, with no clear D. Germline V gene sequence: CDR1 MNHEY, CDR2 SVGEGT. This CDR3 is 14 amino acids long. Deletions cut 2 bases from V and 4 bases from J, with 11 bases between. The CDR3 reads CASSYAGFGYGYTF. CDR3 DNA, as far as it was read: TGTGCCAGCAGTTACGCGGGGTTTGGCTATGGC.

This clone was seen at least ten times. The read halts 3 residues ahead of the CDR3 end, with the missing end drawn from the germline J gene. The chain has TRBV9 and TRBJ2-3; D gene unclear. Per the germline V gene, CDR1 is SGDLS and CDR2 is YYNGEE. V gave up 0 bases and J gave up 2 bases, with 7 bases separating them. The length of the CDR3 is 14 residues. The DNA read from the CDR3 is TGTGCCAGCAGCGTAGGACTGTACACAGATACG. It yields the protein CASSVGLYTDT. The CDR3 in full is CASSVGLYTDTQYF.

This clone was seen ten or more times. The read gets to within 3 residues of the CDR3 end, and the germline J gene fills in the rest. The V gene is TRBV5-6, the J gene TRBJ2-5, with 14 bases lining up with TRBD2. The CDR3 totals 15 residues. Trimming removed 4 bases from V and 4 bases from J; junction bases left unmatched: 3. Germline CDR1 reads SGHDT; CDR2 reads YYEEEE. The chain's CDR3 is CASSEGLAGVETQYF. Partial CDR3 DNA: TGTGCCAGCAGCGAGGGACTAGCGGGAGTAGAGACC.

This clone has just a few counts. CDR3 DNA, as far as it was read: TGTGCCAGCAGTGAAGCGCAGGGGGAGGGTAAGACC. Its translation is CASSEAQGEGKT. From start to end, the CDR3 is CASSEAQGEGKTQYF. V is TRBV6-1 and J is TRBJ2-5; D is perhaps TRBD1 or TRBD2 (7 bases each). Read coverage stops 3 residues before the CDR3 terminus; the germline J gene supplies the remainder. CDR1 MNHNS and CDR2 SASEGT come from the germline V gene. V gave up 0 bases and J gave up 6 bases, with 14 bases separating them. The CDR3 contains 15 residues.

This clone was recorded at least ten times. The observed sequence ends 3 residues before the CDR3 terminus, with the missing tail filled in from the germline J gene. The rearrangement links TRBV19 to TRBJ2-3; the match to TRBD1 covers 9 bases. With V trimmed by 3 bases and J by 0 bases, 4 bases remained unmatched. Germline CDR1 is LNHDA and CDR2 is SQIVND (reference sequence). CDR3 length equals 16 residues. CDR3 DNA, as far as it was read: TGTGCCAGTAGTATCGGGACAGGGCTTAGCACAGATACG. Its protein is CASSIGTGLSTDT. The complete CDR3 sequence is CASSIGTGLSTDTQYF.

Ten or more counts support this clone. With the read ending 3 residues before the CDR3 end, the germline J gene is used to fill in that end. J is TRBJ2-7 and V is TRBV20-1, with D possibly being TRBD2 (5 bases). This CDR3 has 15 residues. V was clipped by 0 bases and J by 5 bases, with 17 bases between them. The germline CDR1 and CDR2 sequences are DFQATT and SNEGSKA (reference sequence). The CDR3 here is CSARDQRLALHEQYF. Incomplete CDR3 DNA: TGCAGTGCTAGAGATCAGCGGCTCGCGCTCCACGAG.